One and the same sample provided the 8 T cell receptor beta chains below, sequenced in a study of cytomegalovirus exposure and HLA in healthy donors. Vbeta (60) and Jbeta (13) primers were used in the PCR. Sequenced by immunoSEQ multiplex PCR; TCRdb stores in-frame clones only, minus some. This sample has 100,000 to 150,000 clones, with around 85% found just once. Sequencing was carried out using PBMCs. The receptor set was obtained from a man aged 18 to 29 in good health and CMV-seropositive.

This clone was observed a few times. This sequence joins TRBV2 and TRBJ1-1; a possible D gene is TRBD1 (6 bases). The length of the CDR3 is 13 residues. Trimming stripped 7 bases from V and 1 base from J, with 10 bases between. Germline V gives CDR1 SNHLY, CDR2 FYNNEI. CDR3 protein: CASILTGNTEAFF. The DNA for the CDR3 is TGTGCCAGCATACTGACAGGGAACACTGAAGCTTTCTTT.

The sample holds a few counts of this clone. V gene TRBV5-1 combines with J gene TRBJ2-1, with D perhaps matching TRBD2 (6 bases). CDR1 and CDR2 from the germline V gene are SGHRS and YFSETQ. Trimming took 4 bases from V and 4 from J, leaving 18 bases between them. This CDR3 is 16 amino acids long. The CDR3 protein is CASSRERLGGYNEQFF. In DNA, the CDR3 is TGCGCCAGCAGCAGAGAGAGACTAGGAGGGTACAATGAGCAGTTCTTC.

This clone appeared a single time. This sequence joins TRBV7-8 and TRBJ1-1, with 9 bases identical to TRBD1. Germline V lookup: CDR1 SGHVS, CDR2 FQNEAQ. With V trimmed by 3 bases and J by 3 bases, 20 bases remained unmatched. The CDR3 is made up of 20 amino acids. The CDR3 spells CASSFALYGSGTGTHTEAFF. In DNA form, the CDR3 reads TGTGCCAGCAGCTTTGCTCTGTATGGATCCGGGACAGGGACCCACACTGAAGCTTTCTTT. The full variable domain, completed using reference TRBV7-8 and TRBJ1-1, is GAGVSQSPRYKVAKRGQDVALRCDPISGHVSLFWYQQALGQGPEFLTYFQNEAQLDKSGLPSDRFFAERPEGSVSTLKIQRTQQEDSAVYLCASSFALYGSGTGTHTEAFFGQGTRLTVV.

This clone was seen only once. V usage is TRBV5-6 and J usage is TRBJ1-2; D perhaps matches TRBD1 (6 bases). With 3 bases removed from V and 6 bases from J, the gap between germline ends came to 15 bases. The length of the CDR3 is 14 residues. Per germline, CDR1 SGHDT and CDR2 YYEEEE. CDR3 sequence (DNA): TGTGCCAGCAGCTCGGCAGGGGCCCTTCATGGCTACACCTTC. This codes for CASSSAGALHGYTF.

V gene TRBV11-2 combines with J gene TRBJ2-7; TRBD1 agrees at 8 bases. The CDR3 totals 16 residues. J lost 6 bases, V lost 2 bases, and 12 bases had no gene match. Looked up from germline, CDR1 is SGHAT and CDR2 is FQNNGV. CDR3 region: CASSLLGRGLRVEQYF. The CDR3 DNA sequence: TGTGCCAGCAGCTTACTTGGCAGGGGGCTACGGGTCGAGCAGTACTTC.

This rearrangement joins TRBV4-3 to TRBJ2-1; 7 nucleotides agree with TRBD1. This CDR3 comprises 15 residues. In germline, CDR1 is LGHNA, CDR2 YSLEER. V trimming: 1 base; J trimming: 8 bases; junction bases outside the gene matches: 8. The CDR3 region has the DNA TGCGCCAGCAGCCAAGTTAGGACAGGTCCGTATGAGCAGTTCTTC. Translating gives CASSQVRTGPYEQFF.

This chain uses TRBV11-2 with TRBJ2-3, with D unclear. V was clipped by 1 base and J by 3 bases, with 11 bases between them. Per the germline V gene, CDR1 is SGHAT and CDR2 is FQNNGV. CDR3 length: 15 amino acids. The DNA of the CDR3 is TGTGCCAGCAGCTTAGCTAGTCTCCCAACAGATACGCAGTATTTT. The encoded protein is CASSLASLPTDTQYF.

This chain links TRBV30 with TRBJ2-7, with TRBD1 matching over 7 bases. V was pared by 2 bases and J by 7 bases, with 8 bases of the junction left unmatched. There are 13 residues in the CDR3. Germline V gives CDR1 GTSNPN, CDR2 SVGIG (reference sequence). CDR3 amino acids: CAWSKGATGEQYF. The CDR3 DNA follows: TGTGCCTGGAGTAAGGGGGCCACTGGGGAGCAGTACTTC.